This TCR beta chain was sequenced in a study of Graves' ophthalmopathy and Graves' hyperthyroidism. Regarding the study as a whole: Also, most clonotypes expanded in the thyroid above 0.001 frequency appeared in blood. Distinction of ophthalmopathy from stable hyperthyroidism by a 13-signature model reached roughly 88% sensitivity and more than 65% specificity.

Moderate-to-severe activity, CAS ≥3, NOSPECS ≥4 and a duration under 3 months were seen in donors with ophthalmopathy. Diagnoses were established from clinical symptoms, serum thyroxine, TRAb, thyroid ultrasound and orbital computed tomography. This CDR3 has 16 residues. Germline-derived CDR1 and CDR2 are MGHDK and SYGVNS. Trimming stripped 3 bases from V and 4 bases from J, with 18 bases between. Amplification from RNA transcripts yielded the TCR beta CDR3 regions. First-round RT-PCR with HTBI primers preceded a second-round multiplex PCR. Each CDR3 protein is one row after TCRdb ran MiXCR on the multiplex PCR reads. The sample includes about 740,000 distinct CDR3 sequences, 40% of them seen just once. For this clonotype: Its specificity is not known.

The chain links TRBV25-1 to TRBJ2-5, with TRBD2 as a possible D gene (5 bases). The clonotype comes from an adult man with Graves' ophthalmopathy. Sequenced input: peripheral blood. CDR3 region: CASSDSAGELLETQYF. The DNA for the CDR3 is TGTGCCAGCAGTGATAGTGCCGGGGAGCTGTTAGAGACCCAGTACTTC.